This T cell receptor beta chain was observed in a study of identical twins. The study, taken as a whole, reports: The study based its conclusions on cross-sectional statistical analysis and did not follow the same donors.

Unique molecular identifiers were present on cDNA, and template switching added a universal primer site. TCRdb recomputed calls from the 5' RACE reads with MiXCR, one row per CDR3 protein. The repertoire holds 300,000 to 350,000 distinct CDR3 sequences, with over 9% as singletons. This clonotype was observed a handful of times. The antigen is not known. Donors were all healthy Caucasians. CDR1 is SQVTM and CDR2 is ANQGSEA in the germline V gene. CDR3 length: 13 residues. The V and J ends lost 5 bases and 2 bases respectively, with 10 bases between them. These same data were also listed under a study on yellow fever vaccine responses in identical twins. From that paper: Twins reportedly mounted vaccine T cell responses that seemed partly convergent, partly personalized.

V gene TRBV29-1 combines with J gene TRBJ2-1; no clear D gene. The sample was CD8+ T cells sorted from blood. The receptor was derived from a woman aged 18 to 35 in good health. CDR3: CSVFPATYNEQFF. As DNA, the CDR3 is TGCAGCGTTTTCCCAGCGACCTACAATGAGCAGTTCTTC.